This is a list of T cell receptor beta chains from one sample in a study of beta chain features in type 1 diabetes. Using immunoSEQ multiplex PCR, the repertoire was profiled, and TCRdb retains in-frame clones only, with some absent. This table holds roughly 700,000 clones, roughly 12% found once. Sequencing was carried out using naive CD4+ T cells from blood. Receptors were obtained from a man aged 18 to 30 with type 1 diabetes. Both conserved end residues are trimmed from each CDR3. D genes are given only for firm matches.

>TRBV5-1|NA|TRBJ2-3
ASSLALPPDTQY
>TRBV28|NA|TRBJ2-3
ASSAITGDTQY
>TRBV30|TRBD1|TRBJ1-6
ACARRPGQGNSPLH
>TRBV5-1|NA|TRBJ1-1
ASSRNTEAF
>TRBV29-1|NA|TRBJ2-1
SVGRGNEQF
>TRBV9|NA|TRBJ2-5
ASSPGISGPETQY
>TRBV29-1|NA|TRBJ1-2
SVEGWGPVDGYT
>TRBV20-1|TRBD1|TRBJ1-4
SARGGQSF
>TRBV9|NA|TRBJ2-3
ASSEGGRHADTQY
>TRBV5-1|TRBD1|TRBJ2-1
ASGLGQGLSYNEQF
>TRBV10-3|NA|TRBJ2-5
AISESSGVPETQY
>TRBV4-1|NA|TRBJ1-2
ASSQDNTRDVGQYGYT
>TRBV19|NA|TRBJ1-5
ASNTRQTNQPQH
>TRBV18|TRBD1|TRBJ1-2
ASSSDRGYGYT
>TRBV6-5|TRBD1|TRBJ2-7
ASSSQGEGEQY
>TRBV13|NA|TRBJ1-1
ASSLTEMNTEAF
>TRBV28|TRBD1|TRBJ2-7
ASTVTSRDSTYEQY
>TRBV25-1|NA|TRBJ2-2
ASSEYGHTGELF
>TRBV18|TRBD1|TRBJ2-5
ASSPTGVQETQY
>TRBV5-1|NA|TRBJ2-3
ASSLGVATDTQY
>TRBV5-1|NA|TRBJ2-5
ASRETELGETQY
>TRBV5-1|NA|TRBJ2-1
ASSTGGQPSYNEQF
>TRBV7-9|NA|TRBJ1-2
ASVDVPAGGYT
>TRBV5-6|TRBD2|TRBJ2-3
ASSPYLGTSGRYTDTQY
>TRBV6-6|TRBD1|TRBJ1-2
ASRPGTESNYGYT
>TRBV15|TRBD1|TRBJ1-5
ATRRQGAQPQH
>TRBV5-4|TRBD1|TRBJ1-6
ASSLADRGPPLH
>TRBV18|NA|TRBJ1-2
ASVRGRGDGYT
>TRBV5-4|NA|TRBJ2-5
ASSLDGVQETQY
>TRBV6-6|TRBD1|TRBJ2-5
ASSDLTGQETQY
>TRBV19|TRBD1|TRBJ2-5
ASSYSGTGVETQY
>TRBV27|TRBD2|TRBJ2-3
ASSPRTSLGTDTQY
>TRBV7-2|TRBD1|TRBJ2-1
ASSLVDRDNEQF
>TRBV30|NA|TRBJ2-2
AWSTSDTGELF
>TRBV2|NA|TRBJ1-6
ASSEVRLH
>TRBV7-9|NA|TRBJ1-2
ASSLTGDYT
>TRBV11-2|NA|TRBJ2-2
ASSLDLGEVGELF
>TRBV5-1|NA|TRBJ2-1
ASSLENYSYNEQF
>TRBV7-2|TRBD1|TRBJ2-5
ASSSAGTGVETQY
>TRBV6-5|TRBD1|TRBJ1-2
ASNRRGQGGYGYT
>TRBV19|NA|TRBJ1-1
ASSIGLGGSNTEAF
>TRBV7-8|NA|TRBJ1-2
ASSPDGNYGYT
>TRBV20-1|NA|TRBJ2-1
SARDGDEQF
>TRBV28|NA|TRBJ1-6
ASSLDVGGRAPLH
>TRBV7-3|TRBD2|TRBJ2-2
ASSPPGPTSGGTGELF
>TRBV29-1|NA|TRBJ2-7
SVGSRDSYEQY
>TRBV5-1|NA|TRBJ2-7
ASRVDRGGEQY
>TRBV29-1|TRBD1|TRBJ2-7
SVRDRGGNEQY
>TRBV5-1|NA|TRBJ1-4
ASSLGMSEKLF